The clone carrying this T cell receptor beta chain was seen a single time. The data belong to a study of OX40 agonist ivuxolimab in advanced cancers. Profiled with immunoSEQ multiplex PCR; TCRdb holds only in-frame clones, not every one. The sample shows around 78,000 clones, around 86% of them seen only once. Source: CD4+ or CD8+ T cells sorted from blood, taken in a trial of the OX40 agonist ivuxolimab. The clonotype was recovered from an adult with an advanced solid tumor such as melanoma, head and neck, liver or kidney cancer.

The CDR3 loop is CASYEGVISYEQYF. The CDR3 nucleotides are TGTGCCAGCTACGAGGGAGTAATCTCCTACGAGCAGTACTTC. The genes are TRBV6-1 and TRBJ2-7, with D possibly being TRBD2 (5 bases). The CDR3 is 14 amino acids. V dropped 8 bases and J dropped 0 bases, with 14 bases sitting between them. Germline lookup yields CDR1 MNHNS and CDR2 SASEGT.